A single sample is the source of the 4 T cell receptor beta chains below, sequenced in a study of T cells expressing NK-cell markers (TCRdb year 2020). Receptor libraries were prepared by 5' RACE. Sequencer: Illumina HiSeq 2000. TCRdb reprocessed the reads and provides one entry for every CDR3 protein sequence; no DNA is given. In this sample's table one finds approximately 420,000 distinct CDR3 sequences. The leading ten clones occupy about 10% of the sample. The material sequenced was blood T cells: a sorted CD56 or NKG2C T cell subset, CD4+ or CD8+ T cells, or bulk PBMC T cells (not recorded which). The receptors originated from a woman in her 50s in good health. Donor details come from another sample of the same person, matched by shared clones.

The CDR3 sequence is CASSRDRGLNEQFF. The chain joins TRBV12-3 or TRBV12-4 to TRBJ2-1; the TCRdb call, TRBD1, lacks DNA for checking. The CDR3 runs to 14 residues.

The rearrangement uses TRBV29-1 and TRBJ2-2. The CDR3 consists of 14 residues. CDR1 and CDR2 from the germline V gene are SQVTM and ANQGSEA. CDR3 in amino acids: CSVDLAKNTGELFF.

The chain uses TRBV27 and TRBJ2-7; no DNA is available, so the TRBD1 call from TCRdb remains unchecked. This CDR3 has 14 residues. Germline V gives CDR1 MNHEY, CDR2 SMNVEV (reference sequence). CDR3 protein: CASSPGQVLAEQYF.

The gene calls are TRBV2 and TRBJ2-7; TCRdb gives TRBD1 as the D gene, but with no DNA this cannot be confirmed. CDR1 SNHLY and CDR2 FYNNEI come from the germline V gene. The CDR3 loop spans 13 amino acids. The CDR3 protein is CASSADRGGEQYF.